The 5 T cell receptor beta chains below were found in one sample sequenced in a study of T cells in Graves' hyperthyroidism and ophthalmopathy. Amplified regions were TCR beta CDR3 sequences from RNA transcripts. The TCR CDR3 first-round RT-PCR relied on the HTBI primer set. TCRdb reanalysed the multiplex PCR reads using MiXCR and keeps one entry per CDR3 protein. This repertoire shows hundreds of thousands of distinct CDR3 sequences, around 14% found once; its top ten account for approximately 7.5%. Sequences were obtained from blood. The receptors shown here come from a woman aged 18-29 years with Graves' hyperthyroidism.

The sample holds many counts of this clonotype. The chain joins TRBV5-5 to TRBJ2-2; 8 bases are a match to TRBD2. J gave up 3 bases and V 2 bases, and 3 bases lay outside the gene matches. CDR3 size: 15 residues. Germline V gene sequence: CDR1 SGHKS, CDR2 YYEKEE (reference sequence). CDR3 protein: CASSLIAGHTGELFF. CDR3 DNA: TGTGCCAGCAGCTTAATAGCGGGACACACCGGGGAGCTGTTTTTT.

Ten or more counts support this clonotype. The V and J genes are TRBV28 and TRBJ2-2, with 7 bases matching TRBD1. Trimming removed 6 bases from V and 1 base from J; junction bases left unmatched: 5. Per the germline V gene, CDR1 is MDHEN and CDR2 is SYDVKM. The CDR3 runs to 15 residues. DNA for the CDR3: TGTGCCAGCAGGACACAGGGGAAGAACACCGGGGAGCTGTTTTTT. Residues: CASRTQGKNTGELFF. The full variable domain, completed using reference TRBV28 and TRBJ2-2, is DVKVTQSSRYLVKRTGEKVFLECVQDMDHENMFWYRQDPGLGLRLIYFSYDVKMKEKGDIPEGYSVSREKKERFSLILESASTNQTSMYLCASRTQGKNTGELFFGEGSRLTVL.

CDR3 in DNA: TGTGCCAGCAGTTTCCTCCGGGACACCCTACTTGGAACCCAGTACTTC. Translated, it gives CASSFLRDTLLGTQYF. The V and J genes are TRBV28 and TRBJ2-5, with D perhaps matching TRBD1 (6 bases). Germline V gives CDR1 MDHEN, CDR2 SYDVKM. The V end was cut by 3 bases, the J end by 8 bases, with 22 bases between. The CDR3 runs 16 residues.

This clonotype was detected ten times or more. The CDR3 is CASSLGRYNEQFF. Here the CDR3 DNA reads TGTGCCAGCAGTTTAGGGCGCTACAATGAGCAGTTCTTC. The V and J genes are TRBV12-3 or TRBV12-4 and TRBJ2-1; D remains ambiguous. The CDR3 has 13 amino acids. Between the trimmed V and J ends, which lost 1 base and 3 bases, there was a span of 4 bases.

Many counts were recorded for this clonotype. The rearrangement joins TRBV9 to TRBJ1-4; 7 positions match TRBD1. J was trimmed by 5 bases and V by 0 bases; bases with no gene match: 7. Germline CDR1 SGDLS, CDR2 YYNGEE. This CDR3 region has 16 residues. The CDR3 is CASSVAPGQLNEKLFF. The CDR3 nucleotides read TGTGCCAGCAGCGTAGCCCCGGGACAGCTCAATGAAAAACTGTTTTTT.